Below are 2 T cell receptor beta chains sequenced from a single sample in a study of T cells in tuberculosis. Repertoires were generated with immunoSEQ multiplex PCR, while TCRdb's copy carries only in-frame clones and drops some. The data contain about 31,000 clones, around 97% of them seen just once; the ten biggest clones take up approximately 6.3%. Sequenced material: PBMCs. The source of these receptors is a donor aged 5-35 years with latent tuberculosis or without tuberculosis infection.

The CDR3 DNA is TGTGCCAGCAGTGAACCCACCAGGACAGGGGCCTCCAATGAGCAGTTCTTC. Translated: CASSEPTRTGASNEQFF. The gene calls are TRBV25-1 and TRBJ2-1; 9 bases match TRBD1. V was pared by 2 bases and J by 6 bases, with 11 bases of the junction left unmatched. Germline values: CDR1 MGHDK, CDR2 SYGVNS. The CDR3 contains 17 residues.

The V and J genes are TRBV2 and TRBJ2-1; TRBD2 matches 14 bases. In germline, CDR1 is SNHLY, CDR2 FYNNEI. The CDR3 extends over 20 amino acids. The V and J ends lost 6 bases and 4 bases, in that order; junction bases with no gene match: 17. CDR3 residues: CASRVRPGTSGGNGYNEQFF. The CDR3 DNA is TGTGCCAGCAGAGTCCGCCCCGGGACTAGCGGGGGAAACGGATACAATGAGCAGTTCTTC.